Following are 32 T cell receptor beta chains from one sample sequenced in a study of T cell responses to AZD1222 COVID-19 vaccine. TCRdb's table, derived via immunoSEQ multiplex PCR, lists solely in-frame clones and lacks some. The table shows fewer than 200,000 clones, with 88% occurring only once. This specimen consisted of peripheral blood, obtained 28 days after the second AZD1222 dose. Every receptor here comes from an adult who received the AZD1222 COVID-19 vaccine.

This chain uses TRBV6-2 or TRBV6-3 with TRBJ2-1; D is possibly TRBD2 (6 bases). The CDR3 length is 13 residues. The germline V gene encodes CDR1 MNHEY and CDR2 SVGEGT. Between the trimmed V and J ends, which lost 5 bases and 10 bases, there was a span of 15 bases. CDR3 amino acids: CASSEAGPGEQFF. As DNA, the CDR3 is TGTGCCAGCAGTGAGGCGGGGCCAGGGGAGCAGTTCTTC.

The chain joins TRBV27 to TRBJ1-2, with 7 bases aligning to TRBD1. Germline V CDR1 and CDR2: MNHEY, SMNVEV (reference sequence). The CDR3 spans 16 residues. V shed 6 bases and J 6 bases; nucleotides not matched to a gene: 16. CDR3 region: CASSPLRTTGEDGYTF. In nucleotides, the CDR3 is TGTGCCAGCAGCCCACTTAGGACCACAGGGGAGGATGGCTACACCTTC.

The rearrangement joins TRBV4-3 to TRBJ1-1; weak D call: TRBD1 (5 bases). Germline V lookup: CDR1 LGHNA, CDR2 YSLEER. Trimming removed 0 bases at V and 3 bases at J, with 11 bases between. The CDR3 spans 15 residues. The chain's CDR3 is CASSQDRRGDTEAFF. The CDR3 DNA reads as TGCGCCAGCAGCCAAGATCGTCGGGGGGACACTGAAGCTTTCTTT.

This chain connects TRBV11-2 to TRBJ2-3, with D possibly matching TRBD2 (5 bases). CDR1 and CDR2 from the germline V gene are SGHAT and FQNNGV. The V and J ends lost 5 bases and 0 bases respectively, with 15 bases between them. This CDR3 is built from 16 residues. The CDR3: CASSLGPRTSTDTQYF. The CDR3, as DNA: TGTGCCAGCAGCCTTGGACCGCGGACTAGCACAGATACGCAGTATTTT.

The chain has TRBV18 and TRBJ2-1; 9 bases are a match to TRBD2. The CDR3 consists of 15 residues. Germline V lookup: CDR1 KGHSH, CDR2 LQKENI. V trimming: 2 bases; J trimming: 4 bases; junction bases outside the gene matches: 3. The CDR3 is CASSPFSGGYNEQFF. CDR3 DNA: TGTGCCAGCTCACCATTTAGCGGGGGATACAATGAGCAGTTCTTC.

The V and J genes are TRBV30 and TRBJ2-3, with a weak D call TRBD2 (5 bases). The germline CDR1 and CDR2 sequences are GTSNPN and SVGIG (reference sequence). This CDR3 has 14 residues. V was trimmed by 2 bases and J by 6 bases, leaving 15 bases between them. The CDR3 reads CAWSSSGPRDTQYF. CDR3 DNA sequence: TGTGCCTGGAGTTCAAGCGGCCCCCGCGATACGCAGTATTTT. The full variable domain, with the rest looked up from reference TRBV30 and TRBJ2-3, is SQTIHQWPATLVQPVGSPLSLECTVEGTSNPNLYWYRQAAGRGLQLLFYSVGIGQISSEVPQNLSASRPQDRQFILSSKKLLLSDSGFYLCAWSSSGPRDTQYFGPGTRLTVL.

Here the CDR3 DNA reads TGTGCCAGCAGCGTAGGGGACAGCAATCAGCCCCAGCATTTT. It is translated as CASSVGDSNQPQHF. The chain couples TRBV9 to TRBJ1-5, with D possibly being TRBD1 (5 bases). There are 14 residues in the CDR3. Germline CDR1 is SGDLS and CDR2 is YYNGEE. With 0 bases removed from V and 1 base from J, the gap between germline ends came to 5 bases.

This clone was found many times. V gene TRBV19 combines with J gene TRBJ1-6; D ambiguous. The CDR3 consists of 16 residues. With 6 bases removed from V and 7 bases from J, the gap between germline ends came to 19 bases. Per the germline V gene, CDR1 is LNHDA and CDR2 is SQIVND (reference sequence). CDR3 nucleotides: TGTGCCAGTAGAGATAAGGGCAGGCTGCAAAATTCACCCCTCCACTTT. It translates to CASRDKGRLQNSPLHF.

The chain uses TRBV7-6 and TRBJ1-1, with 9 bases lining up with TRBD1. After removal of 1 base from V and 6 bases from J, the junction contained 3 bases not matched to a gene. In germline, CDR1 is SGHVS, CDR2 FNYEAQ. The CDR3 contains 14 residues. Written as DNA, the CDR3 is TGTGCCAGCAGCTTAGGCCGACAGGGGGCTGAAGCTTTCTTT. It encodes CASSLGRQGAEAFF.

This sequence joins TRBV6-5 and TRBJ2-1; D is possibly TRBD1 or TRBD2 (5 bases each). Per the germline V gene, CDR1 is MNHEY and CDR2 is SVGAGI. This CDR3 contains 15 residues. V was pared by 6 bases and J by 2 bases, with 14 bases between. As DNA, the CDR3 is TGTGCCAGCAGGCCGGGACGACTGACCTACAATGAGCAGTTCTTC. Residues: CASRPGRLTYNEQFF.

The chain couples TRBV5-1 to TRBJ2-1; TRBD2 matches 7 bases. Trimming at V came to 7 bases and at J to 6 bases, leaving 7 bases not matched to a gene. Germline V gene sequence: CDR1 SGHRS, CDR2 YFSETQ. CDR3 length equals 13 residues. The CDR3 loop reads CASREEQRNEQFF. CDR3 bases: TGCGCCAGCCGGGAGGAGCAGCGCAATGAGCAGTTCTTC.

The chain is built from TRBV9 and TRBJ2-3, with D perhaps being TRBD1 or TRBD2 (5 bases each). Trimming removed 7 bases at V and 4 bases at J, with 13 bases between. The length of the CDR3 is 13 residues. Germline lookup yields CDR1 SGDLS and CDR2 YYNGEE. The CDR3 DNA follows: TGTGCCAGCGGACTCCAGGGCTCAGATACGCAGTATTTT. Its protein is CASGLQGSDTQYF.

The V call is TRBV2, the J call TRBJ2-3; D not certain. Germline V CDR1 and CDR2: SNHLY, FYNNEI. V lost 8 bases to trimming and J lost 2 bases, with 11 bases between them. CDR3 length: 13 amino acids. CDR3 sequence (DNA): TGTGCCAGCGGCCGGGTCCTCACAGATACGCAGTATTTT. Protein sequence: CASGRVLTDTQYF.

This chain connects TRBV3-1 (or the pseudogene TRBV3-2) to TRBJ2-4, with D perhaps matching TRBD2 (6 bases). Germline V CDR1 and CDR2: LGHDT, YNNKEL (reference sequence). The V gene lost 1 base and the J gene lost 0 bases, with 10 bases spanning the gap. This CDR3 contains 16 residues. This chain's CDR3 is CASSQVGGLAKNIQYF. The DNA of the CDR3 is TGTGCCAGCAGCCAAGTAGGAGGGCTAGCCAAAAACATTCAGTACTTC.

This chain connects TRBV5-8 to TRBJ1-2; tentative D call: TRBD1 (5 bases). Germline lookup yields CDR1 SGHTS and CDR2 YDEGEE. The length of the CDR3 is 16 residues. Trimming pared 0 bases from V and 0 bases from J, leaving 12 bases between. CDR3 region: CASSLGQLSANYGYTF. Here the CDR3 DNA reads TGTGCCAGCAGCTTGGGACAGCTTTCAGCTAACTATGGCTACACCTTC.

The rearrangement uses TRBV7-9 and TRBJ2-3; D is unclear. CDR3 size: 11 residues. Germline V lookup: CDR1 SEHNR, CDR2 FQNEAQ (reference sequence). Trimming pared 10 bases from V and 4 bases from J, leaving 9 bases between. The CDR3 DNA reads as TGTGCCATCCCCGTGTCAGATACGCAGTATTTT. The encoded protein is CAIPVSDTQYF.

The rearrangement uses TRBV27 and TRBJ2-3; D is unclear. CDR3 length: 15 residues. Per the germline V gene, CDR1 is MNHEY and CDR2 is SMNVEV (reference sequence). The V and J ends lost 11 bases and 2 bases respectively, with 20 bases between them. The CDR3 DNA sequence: TGTGCCCCCAAGAAGGGAAACAGCCCCACAGATACGCAGTATTTT. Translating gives CAPKKGNSPTDTQYF.

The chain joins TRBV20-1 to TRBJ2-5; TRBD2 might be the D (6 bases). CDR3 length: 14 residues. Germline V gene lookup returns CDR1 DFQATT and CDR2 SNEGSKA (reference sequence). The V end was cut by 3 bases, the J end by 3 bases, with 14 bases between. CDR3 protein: CSASAGSIEETQYF. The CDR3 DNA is TGCAGTGCTAGTGCGGGGAGTATAGAAGAGACCCAGTACTTC.

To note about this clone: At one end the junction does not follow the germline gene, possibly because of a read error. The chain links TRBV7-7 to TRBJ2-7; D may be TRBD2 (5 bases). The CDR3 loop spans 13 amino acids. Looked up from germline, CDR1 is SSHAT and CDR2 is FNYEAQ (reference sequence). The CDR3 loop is CASSLTSGYEQYF. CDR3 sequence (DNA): TGTGCTAGCAGCTTAACGAGCGGCTACGAGCAGTACTTC. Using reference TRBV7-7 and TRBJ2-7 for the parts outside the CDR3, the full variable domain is GAGVSQSPRYKVTKRGQDVTLRCDPISSHATLYWYQQALGQGPEFLTYFNYEAQPDKSGLPSDRFSAERPEGSISTLTIQRTEQRDSAMYRCASSLTSGYEQYFGPGTRLTVT.

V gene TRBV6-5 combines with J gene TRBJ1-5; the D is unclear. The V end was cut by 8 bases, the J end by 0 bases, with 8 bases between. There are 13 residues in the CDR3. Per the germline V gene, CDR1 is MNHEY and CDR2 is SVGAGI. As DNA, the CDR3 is TGTGCCAGCGCTGTTTATAGCAATCAGCCCCAGCATTTT. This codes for CASAVYSNQPQHF.

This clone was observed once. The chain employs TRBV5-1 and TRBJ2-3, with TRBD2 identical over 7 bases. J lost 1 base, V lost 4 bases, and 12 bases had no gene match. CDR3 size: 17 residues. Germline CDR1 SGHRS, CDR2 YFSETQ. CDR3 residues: CASSVGLGGYRTDTQYF. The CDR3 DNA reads TGCGCCAGCAGCGTCGGACTGGGAGGGTATCGCACAGATACGCAGTATTTT.

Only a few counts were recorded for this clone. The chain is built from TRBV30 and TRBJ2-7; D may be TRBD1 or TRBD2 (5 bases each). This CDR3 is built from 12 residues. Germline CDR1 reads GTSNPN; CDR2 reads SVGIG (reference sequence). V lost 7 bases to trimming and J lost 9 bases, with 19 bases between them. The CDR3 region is CASTSGRAGQYF. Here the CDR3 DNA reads TGTGCCTCTACCTCGGGACGGGCAGGGCAGTACTTC.

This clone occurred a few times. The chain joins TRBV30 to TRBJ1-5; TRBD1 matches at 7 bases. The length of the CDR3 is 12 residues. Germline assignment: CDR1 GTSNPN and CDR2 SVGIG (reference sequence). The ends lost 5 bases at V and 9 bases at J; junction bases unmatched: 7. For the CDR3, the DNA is TGTGCCTGGGGGGACAGAAAGTGGCCCCAGCATTTT. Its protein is CAWGDRKWPQHF.

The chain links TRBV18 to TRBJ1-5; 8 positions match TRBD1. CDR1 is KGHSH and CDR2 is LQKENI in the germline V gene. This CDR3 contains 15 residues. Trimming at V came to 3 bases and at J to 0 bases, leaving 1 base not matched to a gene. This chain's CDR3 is CASSPTGDSNQPQHF. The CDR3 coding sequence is TGTGCCAGCTCACCGACAGGGGATAGCAATCAGCCCCAGCATTTT.

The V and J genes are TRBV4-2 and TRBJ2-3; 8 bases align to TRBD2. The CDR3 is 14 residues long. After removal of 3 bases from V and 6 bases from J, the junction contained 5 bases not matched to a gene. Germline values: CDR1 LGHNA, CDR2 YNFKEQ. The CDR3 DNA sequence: TGTGCCAGCAGCCAGATAAGCGGGGGCGATACGCAGTATTTT. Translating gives CASSQISGGDTQYF.

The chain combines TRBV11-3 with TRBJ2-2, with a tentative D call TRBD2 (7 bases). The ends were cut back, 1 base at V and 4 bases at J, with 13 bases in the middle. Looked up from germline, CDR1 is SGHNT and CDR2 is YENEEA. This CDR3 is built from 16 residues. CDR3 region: CASSLGGGGLTGELFF. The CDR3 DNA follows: TGTGCCAGCAGCTTAGGGGGCGGGGGCCTCACCGGGGAGCTGTTTTTT.

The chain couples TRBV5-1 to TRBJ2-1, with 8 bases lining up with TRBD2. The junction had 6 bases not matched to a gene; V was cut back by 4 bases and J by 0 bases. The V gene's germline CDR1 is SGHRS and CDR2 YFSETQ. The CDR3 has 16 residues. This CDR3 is CASSPRGADSYNEQFF. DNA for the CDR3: TGCGCCAGCAGCCCGCGGGGGGCCGACTCCTACAATGAGCAGTTCTTC. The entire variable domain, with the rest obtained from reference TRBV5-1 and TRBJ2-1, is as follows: KAGVTQTPRYLIKTRGQQVTLSCSPISGHRSVSWYQQTPGQGLQFLFEYFSETQRNKGNFPGRFSGRQFSNSRSEMNVSTLELGDSALYLCASSPRGADSYNEQFFGPGTRLTVL.

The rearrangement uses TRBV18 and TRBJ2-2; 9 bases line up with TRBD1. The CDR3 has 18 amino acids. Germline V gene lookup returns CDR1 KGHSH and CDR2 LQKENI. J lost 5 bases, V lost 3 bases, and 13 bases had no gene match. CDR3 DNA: TGTGCCAGCTCACCGGTTTTCGTGGGACAGGGTAGGACCGGGGAGCTGTTTTTT. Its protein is CASSPVFVGQGRTGELFF.

CDR3: CASSWGQGRRNTEAFF. The CDR3 DNA follows: TGTGCCAGCAGCTGGGGGCAGGGGAGGCGGAACACTGAAGCTTTCTTT. The chain has TRBV5-4 and TRBJ1-1, with D possibly being TRBD1 (6 bases). Germline values: CDR1 SGHNT, CDR2 YYREEE (reference sequence). Deletions cut 3 bases from V and 1 base from J, with 16 bases between. The CDR3 length is 16 residues.

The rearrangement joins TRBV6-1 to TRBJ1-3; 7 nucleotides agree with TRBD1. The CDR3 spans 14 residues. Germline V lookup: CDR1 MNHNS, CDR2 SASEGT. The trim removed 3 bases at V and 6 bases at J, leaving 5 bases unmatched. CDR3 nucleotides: TGTGCCAGCAGTGATGACAGGGTTTCAAACACCATATATTTT. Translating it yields CASSDDRVSNTIYF.

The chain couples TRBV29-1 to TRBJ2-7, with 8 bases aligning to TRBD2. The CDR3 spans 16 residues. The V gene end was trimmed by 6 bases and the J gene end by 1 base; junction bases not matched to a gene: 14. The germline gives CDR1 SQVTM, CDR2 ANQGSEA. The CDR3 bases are TGCAGCGTGGGGGGGCCGGCGGGAGGAAGATCCTACGAGCAGTACTTC. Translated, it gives CSVGGPAGGRSYEQYF.

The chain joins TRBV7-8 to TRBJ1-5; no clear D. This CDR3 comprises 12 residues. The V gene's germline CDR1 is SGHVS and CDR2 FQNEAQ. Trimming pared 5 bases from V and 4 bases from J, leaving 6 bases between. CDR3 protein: CASSHINQPQHF. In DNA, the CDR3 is TGTGCCAGCAGCCATATAAATCAGCCCCAGCATTTT.